This T cell receptor (beta chain) is drawn from a study of T cells in Graves' hyperthyroidism and ophthalmopathy. In the case of this clonotype: Possible read error: a much larger clone is one base away.

There were TCR beta CDR3 regions amplified from RNA transcripts. First-round RT-PCR targeting the TCR CDR3 was performed with the HTBI primer set. TCRdb reprocessed the multiplex PCR reads with MiXCR, giving one entry per CDR3 protein. The repertoire includes a few hundred thousand distinct CDR3 sequences, approximately 12% of them detected once, and less than 25% sits in the top ten. Germline CDR1 reads SGHVS; CDR2 reads FQNEAQ. The CDR3 has 15 residues. Sequences were obtained from blood. This clonotype originated in a man aged 25 to 40 with Graves' hyperthyroidism that later progressed to Graves' ophthalmopathy. V is TRBV7-8 and J is TRBJ2-5; a possible D gene is TRBD1 (6 bases). The DNA end favors TRBJ2-1, so the J call may be wrong. This CDR3 reads CASSQGRGLQETQFF. The DNA for the CDR3 is TGTGCCAGCAGCCAGGGCAGGGGCTTGCAAGAGACCCAGTTCTTC.